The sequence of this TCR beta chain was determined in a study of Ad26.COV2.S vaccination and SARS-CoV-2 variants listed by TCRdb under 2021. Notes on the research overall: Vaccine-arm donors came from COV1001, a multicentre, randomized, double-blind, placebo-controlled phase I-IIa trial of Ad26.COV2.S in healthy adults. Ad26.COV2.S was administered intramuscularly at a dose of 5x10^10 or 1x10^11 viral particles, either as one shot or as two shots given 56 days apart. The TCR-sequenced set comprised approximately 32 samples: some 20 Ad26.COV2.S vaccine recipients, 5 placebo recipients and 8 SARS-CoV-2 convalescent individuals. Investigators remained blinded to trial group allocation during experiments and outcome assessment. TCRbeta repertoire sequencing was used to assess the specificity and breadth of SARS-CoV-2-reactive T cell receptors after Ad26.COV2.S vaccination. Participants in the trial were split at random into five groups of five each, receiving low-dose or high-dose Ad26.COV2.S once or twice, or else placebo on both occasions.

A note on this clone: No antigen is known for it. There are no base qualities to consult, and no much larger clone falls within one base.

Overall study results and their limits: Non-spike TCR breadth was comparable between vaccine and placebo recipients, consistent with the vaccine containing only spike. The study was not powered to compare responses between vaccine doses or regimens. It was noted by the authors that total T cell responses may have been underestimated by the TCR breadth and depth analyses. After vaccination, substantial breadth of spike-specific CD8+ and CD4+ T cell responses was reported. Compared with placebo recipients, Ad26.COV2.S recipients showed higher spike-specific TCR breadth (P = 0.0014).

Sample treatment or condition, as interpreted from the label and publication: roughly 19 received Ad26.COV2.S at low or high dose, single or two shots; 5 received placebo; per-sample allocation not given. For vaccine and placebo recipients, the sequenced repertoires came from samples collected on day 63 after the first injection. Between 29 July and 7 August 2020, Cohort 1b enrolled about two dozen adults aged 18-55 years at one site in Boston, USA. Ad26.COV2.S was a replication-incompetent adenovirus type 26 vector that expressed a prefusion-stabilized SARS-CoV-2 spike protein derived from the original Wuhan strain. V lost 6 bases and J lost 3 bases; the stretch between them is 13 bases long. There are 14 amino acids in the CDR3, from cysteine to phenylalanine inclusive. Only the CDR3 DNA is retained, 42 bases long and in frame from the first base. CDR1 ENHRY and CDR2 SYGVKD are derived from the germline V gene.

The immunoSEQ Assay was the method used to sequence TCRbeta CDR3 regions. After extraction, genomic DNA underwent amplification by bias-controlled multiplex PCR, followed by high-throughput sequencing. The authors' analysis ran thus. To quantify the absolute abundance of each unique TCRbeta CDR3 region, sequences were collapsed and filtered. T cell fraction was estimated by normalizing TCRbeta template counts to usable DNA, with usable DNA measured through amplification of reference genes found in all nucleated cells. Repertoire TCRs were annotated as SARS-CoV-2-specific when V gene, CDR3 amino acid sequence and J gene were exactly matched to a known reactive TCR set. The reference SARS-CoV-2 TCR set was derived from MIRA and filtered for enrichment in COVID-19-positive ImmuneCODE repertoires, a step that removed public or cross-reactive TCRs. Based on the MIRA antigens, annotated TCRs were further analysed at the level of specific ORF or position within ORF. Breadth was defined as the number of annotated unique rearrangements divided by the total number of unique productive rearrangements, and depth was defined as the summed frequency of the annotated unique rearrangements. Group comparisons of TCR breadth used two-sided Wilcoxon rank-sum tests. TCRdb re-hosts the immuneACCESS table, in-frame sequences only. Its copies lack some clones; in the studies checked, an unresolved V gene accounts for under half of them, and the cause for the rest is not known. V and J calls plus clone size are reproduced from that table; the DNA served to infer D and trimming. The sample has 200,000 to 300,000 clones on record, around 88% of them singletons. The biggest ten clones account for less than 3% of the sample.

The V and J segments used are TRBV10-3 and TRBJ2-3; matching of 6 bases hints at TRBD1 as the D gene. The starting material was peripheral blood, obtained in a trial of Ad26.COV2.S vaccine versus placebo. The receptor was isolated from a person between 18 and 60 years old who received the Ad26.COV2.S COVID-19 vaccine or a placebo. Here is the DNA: TGTGCCATCAGCTATCGACAGGAGACAGATACGCAGTATTTT. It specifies CAISYRQETDTQYF.